What follows are 8 T cell receptor beta chains derived from one specimen sequenced in a study of shared clonotypes between healthy human individuals. Positive CCR7 selection of CD45RO-negative cells yielded the naive CD8 cells, and terminally differentiated effector memory CD45RA+ cells were excluded. The method was immunoSEQ multiplex PCR; TCRdb's version includes in-frame clones alone and lacks a portion of them. The repertoire holds hundreds of thousands of clones, with roughly 95% as singletons. The specimen sequenced was naive CD8+ T cells sorted from blood. The receptors stem from a woman between 25 and 40 years old in good health.

The chain joins TRBV7-6 to TRBJ1-5, with D possibly TRBD1 on 5 matching bases. The germline V and J ends were trimmed by 1 base and 1 base, with 11 bases remaining between them. The CDR3 runs 16 residues. Germline V lookup: CDR1 SGHVS, CDR2 FNYEAQ. The chain's CDR3 is CASSLEPGASNQPQHF. Here the CDR3 DNA reads TGTGCCAGCAGCTTAGAGCCCGGGGCCAGCAATCAGCCCCAGCATTTT.

The chain employs TRBV5-1 and TRBJ1-1, with 8 positions matching TRBD1. The CDR3 is 14 residues long. Trimming removed 0 bases from V and 7 bases from J; junction bases left unmatched: 5. Per germline, CDR1 SGHRS and CDR2 YFSETQ. CDR3 loop: CASSLAPGGGEAFF. Here the CDR3 DNA reads TGCGCCAGCAGCTTGGCCCCAGGGGGCGGTGAAGCTTTCTTT.

The chain recombines TRBV13 with TRBJ2-7; D gene ambiguous. The germline V gene encodes CDR1 PRHDT and CDR2 FYEKMQ (reference sequence). Trimming removed 6 bases from V and 3 bases from J, with 9 bases in between. The CDR3 has 12 residues. The CDR3 region has the DNA TGTGCCAGCAGTTATCAAAACTACGAGCAGTACTTC. Translating it yields CASSYQNYEQYF. Full variable domain (remainder filled in from reference TRBV13 and TRBJ2-7): AAGVIQSPRHLIKEKRETATLKCYPIPRHDTVYWYQQGPGQDPQFLISFYEKMQSDKGSIPDRFSAQQFSDYHSELNMSSLELGDSALYFCASSYQNYEQYFGPGTRLTVT.

The V and J genes are TRBV25-1 and TRBJ2-1; 7 bases align to TRBD2. This CDR3 has 15 residues. Germline values: CDR1 MGHDK, CDR2 SYGVNS. V lost 7 bases, J lost 0 bases, and 6 bases stayed unmatched. CDR3 protein: CASMGGRGSYNEQFF. The CDR3 DNA sequence: TGTGCCAGCATGGGAGGGAGGGGCTCCTACAATGAGCAGTTCTTC.

This clone was detected only once. The J gene is TRBJ2-7, the V gene TRBV27; D gene uncertain. The V end was cut by 2 bases, the J end by 3 bases, with 8 bases between. Germline lookup yields CDR1 MNHEY and CDR2 SMNVEV (reference sequence). The CDR3 totals 13 residues. The CDR3, as DNA: TGTGCCAGCAGTTTACGGCCATTCTACGAGCAGTACTTC. Amino acids: CASSLRPFYEQYF.

This chain uses TRBV28 with TRBJ1-5, with 7 bases matching TRBD1. J gave up 0 bases and V 5 bases, and 4 bases lay outside the gene matches. CDR1 is MDHEN and CDR2 is SYDVKM in the germline V gene. CDR3 length equals 15 residues. The CDR3 is CASSPGTVSNQPQHF. The CDR3 nucleotides are TGTGCCAGCAGTCCCGGGACAGTTAGCAATCAGCCCCAGCATTTT. Full variable domain (remainder filled in from reference TRBV28 and TRBJ1-5): DVKVTQSSRYLVKRTGEKVFLECVQDMDHENMFWYRQDPGLGLRLIYFSYDVKMKEKGDIPEGYSVSREKKERFSLILESASTNQTSMYLCASSPGTVSNQPQHFGDGTRLSIL.

The rearrangement joins TRBV19 to TRBJ2-1; D is ambiguous. V lost 5 bases, J lost 3 bases, and 14 bases lay in between. CDR3 length: 15 amino acids. Germline assignment: CDR1 LNHDA and CDR2 SQIVND (reference sequence). DNA of the CDR3: TGTGCCAGTAGTTCCCGGGCCGTTAACTACAATGAGCAGTTCTTC. Translated, it gives CASSSRAVNYNEQFF.

The rearrangement joins TRBV19 to TRBJ2-3, with 9 bases identical to TRBD2. Trimming at V came to 3 bases and at J to 3 bases, leaving 13 bases not matched to a gene. The CDR3 sequence is 18 residues long. Germline-derived CDR1 and CDR2 are LNHDA and SQIVND (reference sequence). CDR3 region: CASSMEQYSGSLTDTQYF. CDR3 DNA sequence: TGTGCCAGTAGTATGGAGCAATATAGCGGGAGTTTGACAGATACGCAGTATTTT.